This T cell receptor beta chain was identified during a study of blood T cell repertoires in COVID-19. The germline V gene has CDR1 SGHVS and CDR2 FQNEAQ. Trimming left V 1 base short and J 5 bases short, with 15 bases between. The CDR3 runs to 15 residues. Data came from immunoSEQ multiplex PCR; TCRdb stores just in-frame clones and leaves some out. The sample yields 200,000 to 250,000 clones, about 85% seen once. The specimen was PBMCs or T cells enriched from blood (not recorded which). This sequence was found in a man aged 40-50 years who had recovered from COVID-19. The chain recombines TRBV7-8 with TRBJ2-7; D might be TRBD2 (6 bases). As DNA, the CDR3 is TGTGCCAGCAGCTTAGACCTAGCGAGAAGTGACGAGCAGTACTTC. Translation gives CASSLDLARSDEQYF.